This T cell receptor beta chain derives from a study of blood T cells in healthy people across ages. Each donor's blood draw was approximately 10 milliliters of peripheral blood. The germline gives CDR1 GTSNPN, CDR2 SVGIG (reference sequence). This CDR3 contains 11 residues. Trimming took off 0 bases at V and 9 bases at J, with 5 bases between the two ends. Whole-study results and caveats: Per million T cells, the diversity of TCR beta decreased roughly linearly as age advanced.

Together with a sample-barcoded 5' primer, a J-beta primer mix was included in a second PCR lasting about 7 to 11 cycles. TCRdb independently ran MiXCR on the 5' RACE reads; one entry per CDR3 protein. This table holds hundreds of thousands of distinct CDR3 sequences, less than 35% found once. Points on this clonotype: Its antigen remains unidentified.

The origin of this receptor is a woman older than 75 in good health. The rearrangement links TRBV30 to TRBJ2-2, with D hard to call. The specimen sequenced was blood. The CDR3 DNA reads TGTGCCTGGAGTGTACAGAGGGAGCTGTTTTTT. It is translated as CAWSVQRELFF.